This is a list of T cell receptor beta chains from one sample in a study of blood T cells in healthy people across ages. A single record per CDR3 protein comes from TCRdb applying MiXCR to the 5' RACE reads. The sample contains hundreds of thousands of distinct CDR3 sequences, less than 35% of which appear only once. Sequencing was done on a sample of blood. These receptors all come from an elderly woman in good health. CDR3s include the opening cysteine and the closing phenylalanine or tryptophan. The D gene is left open where the match is weak. Part of the rows lack a size; the others show once, few, many or a class for expanded clones.

D gene	clone size	V gene	J gene	CDR3 DNA	CDR3 protein
NA	once	TRBV6-2/TRBV6-3	TRBJ1-1	TGTGCCAGCAGCAATCCGGGACGGGGAGAGGTCACTGAAGCTTTCTTT	CASSNPGRGEVTEAFF
TRBD1	few	TRBV6-1	TRBJ1-1	TGTGCCAGCAGAAACAGGGGAGAAGTGGGCACTGAAGCTTTCTTT	CASRNRGEVGTEAFF
NA	many	TRBV7-6	TRBJ2-5	TGTGCCAGCAGCTCCACCTCAGTGAAAGGGACCCAGTACTTC	CASSSTSVKGTQYF
NA	few	TRBV20-1	TRBJ2-3	TGCAGTGCTAGAGATGCCGAACGGGTAATGGATACGCAGTATTTT	CSARDAERVMDTQYF
NA	many	TRBV30	TRBJ1-2	TGTGCCTGGAGCCGTAGTGGCTACACCTTC	CAWSRSGYTF
TRBD1	many	TRBV6-6	TRBJ1-2	TGTGCCAGCAGCAACCTCGGACAGGGGGCAGGAGGCTACACCTTC	CASSNLGQGAGGYTF
NA	many	TRBV6-5	TRBJ1-4	TGTGCCAGCAGCCGAGGGGGGGCGAATGAAAAACTGTTTTTT	CASSRGGANEKLFF
NA	NA	TRBV29-1	TRBJ2-7	TGCAGCGTTGGAAAGTTCTACGAGCAGTACTTC	CSVGKFYEQYF
NA	NA	TRBV20-1	TRBJ1-2	TGCAGTGCTAGAGTAATCGGCAGGGCCACCTATGGCTACACCTTC	CSARVIGRATYGYTF
NA	NA	TRBV6-1	TRBJ2-1	TGTGCCAGTTCCCCGACATTGGCGAGGAACTATGTAGGCAATGAGCAGTTCTTC	CASSPTLARNYVGNEQFF
NA	few	TRBV6-6	TRBJ1-5	TGTGCCAGCAGTACATGGGCAGATCAGCCCCAGCATTTT	CASSTWADQPQHF
NA	NA	TRBV7-2	TRBJ1-4	TGTGCCAGCAGCTTAGCAGGGGCGTCTGAAAAACTGTTTTTT	CASSLAGASEKLFF
NA	NA	TRBV7-2	TRBJ2-3	TGTGCCAGCAGCTTAGTCGGGGGTTTCACAGATACGCAGTATTTT	CASSLVGGFTDTQYF
NA	once	TRBV7-8	TRBJ2-3	TGTGCCAGCAGCTCCCTCGGGGCCGGGGCAGATACGCAGTATTTT	CASSSLGAGADTQYF
NA	many	TRBV11-2	TRBJ2-7	TGTGCCAGCAGCCTAGGTCCCCGGATCTACGAGCAGTACTTC	CASSLGPRIYEQYF
NA	many	TRBV6-1	TRBJ2-1	TGTGCCAGCAGTGAAGTTGGCGCCAGTGAGCAGTTCTTC	CASSEVGASEQFF
TRBD2	once	TRBV7-2	TRBJ2-7	TGTGCCAGCAGCTCGGGGACTAGCGGGTTTCTACCGGGGTACGAGCAGTACTTC	CASSSGTSGFLPGYEQYF
NA	few	TRBV12-3/TRBV12-4	TRBJ1-6	TGTGCCAGCAGTTTAGCATTACAGGGTAATTCACCCCTCTACTTT	CASSLALQGNSPLYF
TRBD2	many	TRBV7-6	TRBJ2-1	TGTGCCAGCAGCTCAACCACTTATAGCGGGGGTTACAATGAGCAGTTCTTC	CASSSTTYSGGYNEQFF
NA	many	TRBV3-1	TRBJ1-2	TGTGCCAGCAGCCAAGATACTAACAGCTACACCTTC	CASSQDTNSYTF